The 27 T cell receptor beta chains below were found in one sample sequenced in a study of cytomegalovirus exposure and HLA in healthy donors. Researchers ran the PCR with 60 Vbeta and 13 Jbeta primers. The protocol was immunoSEQ multiplex PCR, while the TCRdb copy is restricted to in-frame clones and leaves out a portion. The data show tens of thousands of clones, with roughly three quarters seen just once and 2.5% to 3% held by the top ten. Sequencing used PBMCs. All receptors derive from a man aged 30 to 45 in good health and CMV-seronegative.

The chain links TRBV2 to TRBJ1-1; D gene uncertain. There are 13 residues in the CDR3. Trimming shortened V by 4 bases and J by 0 bases, and 6 bases separated the two germline ends. Germline assignment: CDR1 SNHLY and CDR2 FYNNEI. For the CDR3, the DNA is TGTGCCAGCAGTGCAGACATGAACACTGAAGCTTTCTTT. As protein: CASSADMNTEAFF.

CDR3 DNA sequence: TGTGCCAGCAGCTCCGACAGGGATTTTTACAATGAGCAGTTCTTC. It encodes CASSSDRDFYNEQFF. The chain has TRBV7-2 and TRBJ2-1; 7 nucleotides align to TRBD1. Germline CDR1 is SGHTA and CDR2 is FQGNSA. This CDR3 is 15 amino acids long. V dropped 4 bases and J dropped 4; count of bases not matched to a gene: 7. The whole variable domain, remainder taken from reference TRBV7-2 and TRBJ2-1, is GAGVSQSPSNKVTEKGKDVELRCDPISGHTALYWYRQSLGQGLEFLIYFQGNSAPDKSGLPSDRFSAERTGGSVSTLTIQRTQQEDSAVYLCASSSDRDFYNEQFFGPGTRLTVL.

This clone was detected a few times. V usage is TRBV21-1 and J usage is TRBJ2-6; TRBD2, the table's D call, was not compared with the DNA. TRBV21-1 has pseudogene status. The CDR3 is 15 amino acids. The CDR3 sequence: CASSNEYSGANVLTF. In DNA form, the CDR3 reads TGTGCCAGCAGCAATGAGTACTCTGGGGCCAACGTCCTGACTTTC.

V and J are TRBV7-9 and TRBJ1-6; D unresolved. Trimming took 8 bases from V and 12 from J, leaving 20 bases between them. Germline-derived CDR1 and CDR2 are SEHNR and FQNEAQ (reference sequence). This CDR3 contains 14 residues. The CDR3 here is CASAELIRTGPLHF. The CDR3, as DNA: TGTGCCAGCGCCGAGCTTATCCGAACGGGACCCCTCCACTTT.

The rearrangement uses TRBV5-1 and TRBJ2-7, with 9 bases matching TRBD1. With V trimmed by 0 bases and J by 3 bases, 4 bases remained unmatched. The length of the CDR3 is 15 residues. CDR1 is SGHRS, CDR2 YFSETQ, per germline. The CDR3 bases are TGCGCCAGCAGCTTGGTACAGGGGGCGTACTACGAGCAGTACTTC. Protein sequence: CASSLVQGAYYEQYF.

The J gene is TRBJ2-7, the V gene TRBV28; 12 positions match TRBD2. The V segment lost 3 bases and the J segment 2 bases; nucleotides outside the gene matches: 11. Germline V gene sequence: CDR1 MDHEN, CDR2 SYDVKM. There are 18 residues in the CDR3. The chain's CDR3 is CASSFSPTSGGSTYEQYF. CDR3 DNA sequence: TGTGCCAGCAGTTTCTCGCCCACTAGCGGGGGGTCGACCTACGAGCAGTACTTC.

As DNA, the CDR3 is TGTGCCAGCAGTCGGGCGGGGGGGCCAAATGAGCAGTTCTTC. It encodes CASSRAGGPNEQFF. This chain joins TRBV19 and TRBJ2-1; TRBD2 matches at 9 bases. The V gene end was trimmed by 9 bases and the J gene end by 7 bases; junction bases not matched to a gene: 10. Germline V gene lookup returns CDR1 LNHDA and CDR2 SQIVND (reference sequence). This CDR3 has 14 amino acids.

V and J are TRBV7-2 and TRBJ1-5; 7 bases are a match to TRBD1. Germline V gives CDR1 SGHTA, CDR2 FQGNSA. Trimming cost V 6 bases and J 2 bases; bases outside gene matches: 4. The CDR3 covers 14 residues. CDR3 nucleotides: TGTGCCAGCAGTGGGACAGCCGGCAATCAGCCCCAGCATTTT. It codes for CASSGTAGNQPQHF.

This chain links TRBV29-1 with TRBJ1-1, with 7 nucleotides matching TRBD1. This CDR3 is built from 13 residues. J lost 7 bases, V lost 4 bases, and 9 bases had no gene match. Germline V CDR1 and CDR2: SQVTM, ANQGSEA. The chain's CDR3 is CSVASDRRVEAFF. As DNA, the CDR3 is TGCAGCGTTGCCTCGGACAGGCGGGTTGAAGCTTTCTTT.

The rearrangement links TRBV9 to TRBJ1-3, with 7 nucleotides matching TRBD1. Germline CDR1 and CDR2: SGDLS and YYNGEE. This CDR3 has 21 amino acids. The V gene end was trimmed by 4 bases and the J gene end by 0 bases; junction bases not matched to a gene: 22. CDR3 sequence: CASSPHPTGNLGSGSGNTIYF. CDR3 DNA sequence: TGTGCCAGCAGCCCCCACCCGACAGGGAATCTCGGAAGTGGCTCTGGAAACACCATATATTTT.

The CDR3 loop reads CSVEDGQSYEQYF. The CDR3 DNA follows: TGCAGCGTTGAAGATGGGCAGTCCTACGAGCAGTACTTC. The chain uses TRBV29-1 and TRBJ2-7, with D unresolved. The CDR3 sequence is 13 residues long. Trimming removed 0 bases at V and 1 base at J, with 7 bases between. Germline CDR1 is SQVTM and CDR2 is ANQGSEA.

J is TRBJ1-1 and V is TRBV2; tentative D call: TRBD1 (6 bases). V shed 6 bases and J shed 1 base, with 15 bases lying between them. Germline CDR1 reads SNHLY; CDR2 reads FYNNEI. This CDR3 has 15 residues. The CDR3 sequence is CASREGVIGNTEAFF. CDR3 sequence (DNA): TGTGCCAGCAGAGAGGGGGTTATTGGGAACACTGAAGCTTTCTTT.

The chain carries TRBV10-3 and TRBJ2-7, with D perhaps TRBD1 (5 bases). This CDR3 has 11 residues. Germline loops: CDR1 ENHRY, CDR2 SYGVKD. V was cut by 6 bases and J by 7 bases, with 10 bases left in between. In DNA form, the CDR3 reads TGTGCCATCAGCGACCCAGGGGAGCAGTACTTC. It translates to CAISDPGEQYF.

The chain uses TRBV10-3 and TRBJ1-3; a weak D match, TRBD1 (5 bases). V was trimmed by 6 bases and J by 2 bases, leaving 14 bases between them. This CDR3 has 15 amino acids. Germline V gene sequence: CDR1 ENHRY, CDR2 SYGVKD. The CDR3 region has the DNA TGTGCCATCAGCCCCCAGGGCAACACTGGAAACACCATATATTTT. Its translation: CAISPQGNTGNTIYF.

This clone was detected a few times. The chain has TRBV11-2 and TRBJ1-2, with D unclear. With 2 bases removed from V and 2 bases from J, the gap between germline ends came to 6 bases. CDR1 is SGHAT and CDR2 is FQNNGV in the germline V gene. The length of the CDR3 is 13 residues. CDR3 bases: TGTGCCAGCAGCTTATCGGAGAACTATGGCTACACCTTC. This codes for CASSLSENYGYTF.

The chain joins TRBV6-1 to TRBJ1-6; TRBD1 is a possible D gene (6 bases). V shed 4 bases and J shed 8 bases, with 18 bases lying between them. Germline CDR1 reads MNHNS; CDR2 reads SASEGT. The CDR3 totals 16 residues. The CDR3 spells CASSAWGQLGDSPLHF. As DNA, the CDR3 is TGTGCCAGCAGTGCCTGGGGGCAGCTAGGGGATTCACCCCTCCACTTT.

The chain couples TRBV7-9 to TRBJ1-3; unclear D gene. The germline CDR1 and CDR2 sequences are SEHNR and FQNEAQ (reference sequence). The CDR3 runs 17 residues. The V and J ends lost 4 bases and 2 bases respectively, with 18 bases between them. The CDR3 region is CASSSPRSESPGNTIYF. The CDR3 bases are TGTGCCAGCAGCTCGCCTAGATCCGAGAGCCCTGGAAACACCATATATTTT.

This rearrangement joins TRBV5-1 to TRBJ2-3, with 9 nucleotides matching TRBD1. V lost 0 bases and J lost 4; bases outside the gene matches: 6. The CDR3 contains 16 residues. Germline CDR1 reads SGHRS; CDR2 reads YFSETQ. In nucleotides, the CDR3 is TGCGCCAGCAGCTTGGTACAGGGGGCTTTTTCAGATACGCAGTATTTT. Protein sequence: CASSLVQGAFSDTQYF.

The table lists this clone with a count of one. V and J are TRBV10-1 and TRBJ2-3, with D possibly TRBD2 on 6 matching bases. V gave up 0 bases and J gave up 4 bases, with 17 bases separating them. CDR1 and CDR2 (germline): WNHNN, SYGVQD (reference sequence). This CDR3 spans 17 amino acids. The CDR3 here is CASSESWPSVGSDTQYF. The CDR3 region has the DNA TGCGCCAGCAGTGAGTCTTGGCCTAGCGTCGGTTCAGATACGCAGTATTTT.

CDR3 amino acids: CASSPREGNPANEQFF. The CDR3 DNA reads TGTGCCAGCTCACCAAGGGAGGGAAACCCAGCTAATGAGCAGTTCTTC. The rearrangement links TRBV18 to TRBJ2-1, with 7 bases fitting TRBD2. Looked up from germline, CDR1 is KGHSH and CDR2 is LQKENI. V shed 2 bases, J shed 7 bases, and the junction held 11 bases outside the gene matches. The CDR3 has 16 residues.

This clone was detected a few times. The gene calls are TRBV7-9 and TRBJ2-7; tentative D call: TRBD2 (5 bases). This CDR3 is built from 16 residues. Deletions cut 3 bases from V and 0 bases from J, with 15 bases between. The V gene's germline CDR1 is SEHNR and CDR2 FQNEAQ (reference sequence). CDR3 sequence: CASSLSNSGSSYEQYF. CDR3 nucleotide sequence: TGTGCCAGCAGCTTGAGCAACAGCGGAAGCTCCTACGAGCAGTACTTC.

The rearrangement links TRBV30 to TRBJ1-2; D is perhaps TRBD1 (6 bases). V lost 3 bases to trimming and J lost 1 base, with 12 bases between them. The CDR3 totals 14 residues. CDR1 is GTSNPN, CDR2 SVGIG, per germline (reference sequence). Here the CDR3 reads CAWRGSGDNYGYTF. The DNA for the CDR3 is TGTGCCTGGAGGGGTTCAGGGGATAACTATGGCTACACCTTC.

This clone was counted between two and nine times. The chain has TRBV6-1 and TRBJ2-5; D may be TRBD2 (6 bases). Per germline, CDR1 MNHNS and CDR2 SASEGT. This CDR3 is built from 14 residues. Trimming pared 8 bases from V and 4 bases from J, leaving 17 bases between. The CDR3 reads CASGPKSGAETQYF. The CDR3, as DNA: TGTGCCAGCGGCCCAAAGTCGGGAGCAGAGACCCAGTACTTC.

This chain uses TRBV2 with TRBJ1-1; the D is unclear. The CDR3 extends over 11 amino acids. Looked up from germline, CDR1 is SNHLY and CDR2 is FYNNEI. The V and J ends lost 5 bases and 8 bases respectively, with 9 bases between them. CDR3 residues: CASSLYVEAFF. The CDR3 coding sequence is TGTGCCAGCAGTTTATATGTCGAAGCTTTCTTT.

This chain connects TRBV29-1 to TRBJ1-4; 10 bases line up with TRBD1. The CDR3 contains 13 residues. Germline CDR1 is SQVTM and CDR2 is ANQGSEA. The V segment lost 6 bases and the J segment 8 bases; nucleotides outside the gene matches: 6. As DNA, the CDR3 is TGCAGCGTAGCCGGGACAGGGGCCGAAAAACTGTTTTTT. Amino acid sequence: CSVAGTGAEKLFF.

There are a few counts of this clone. The chain uses TRBV5-4 and TRBJ1-5, with D perhaps matching TRBD1 (6 bases). Deletions cut 0 bases from V and 4 bases from J, with 14 bases between. Germline CDR1 is SGHNT and CDR2 is YYREEE (reference sequence). CDR3 size: 16 residues. CDR3 nucleotides: TGTGCCAGCAGCTTGGCTGGAGGACAGCCGAATCAGCCCCAGCATTTT. The encoded protein is CASSLAGGQPNQPQHF.

The chain links TRBV10-3 to TRBJ1-2, with D perhaps matching TRBD1 (6 bases). Germline CDR1 and CDR2: ENHRY and SYGVKD. The V end lost 0 bases, the J end lost 2 bases, and 10 bases lay between the germline ends. This CDR3 contains 15 residues. In nucleotides, the CDR3 is TGTGCCATCAGTGAGTCGAGGGGGATGAACTATGGCTACACCTTC. Translating gives CAISESRGMNYGYTF.